Following are 21 T cell receptor beta chains from one sample sequenced in a study of shared T cell receptors in the human thymus. Here immunoSEQ multiplex PCR was the method, and the copy in TCRdb shows in-frame clones only, minus some. The table shows more than 550,000 clones, with around 87% occurring only once. These data were also reused for a study on human thymus T cells.

Source material: thymocytes. Receptor source: a boy under three years old with a congenital heart defect.

This rearrangement joins TRBV11-2 to TRBJ2-2, with 8 nucleotides matching TRBD2. The CDR3 runs 14 residues. Germline values: CDR1 SGHAT, CDR2 FQNNGV. The V segment lost 5 bases and the J segment 4 bases; nucleotides outside the gene matches: 3. The CDR3 DNA sequence: TGTGCCAGCAGCCACGGGAGGGGCACCGGGGAGCTGTTTTTT. This sequence encodes CASSHGRGTGELFF.

This chain uses TRBV4-1 with TRBJ2-1; D is uncertain. The CDR3 is made up of 15 amino acids. With 1 base removed from V and 2 bases from J, the gap between germline ends came to 9 bases. Germline lookup yields CDR1 MGHRA and CDR2 YSYEKL. CDR3 protein: CASSQATEAYNEQFF. In nucleotides, the CDR3 is TGCGCCAGCAGCCAAGCAACAGAAGCCTACAATGAGCAGTTCTTC.

The genes are TRBV5-4 and TRBJ2-5, with 8 bases identical to TRBD1. The trim removed 4 bases at V and 5 bases at J, leaving 7 bases unmatched. Germline V gene lookup returns CDR1 SGHNT and CDR2 YYREEE (reference sequence). There are 14 residues in the CDR3. CDR3 protein: CASSPDRAGETQYF. The CDR3 bases are TGTGCCAGCAGCCCGGACAGGGCTGGGGAGACCCAGTACTTC. The whole variable domain, remainder taken from reference TRBV5-4 and TRBJ2-5, is ETGVTQSPTHLIKTRGQQVTLRCSSQSGHNTVSWYQQALGQGPQFIFQYYREEENGRGNFPPRFSGLQFPNYSSELNVNALELDDSALYLCASSPDRAGETQYFGPGTRLLVL.

The V call is TRBV19, the J call TRBJ2-7; 12 positions match TRBD2. The CDR3 sequence is 17 residues long. V shed 5 bases and J 2 bases; nucleotides not matched to a gene: 10. Germline-derived CDR1 and CDR2 are LNHDA and SQIVND (reference sequence). The CDR3 sequence is CASSPSGRALYPYEQYF. The CDR3 DNA is TGTGCCAGTAGTCCTAGCGGGAGGGCCTTGTACCCCTACGAGCAGTACTTC.

Details on this clone: Additional DNA sequences in this sample encode the identical CDR3. The V gene is TRBV7-4, the J gene TRBJ1-2; unclear D gene. The CDR3 spans 11 residues. V lost 5 bases, J lost 8 bases, and 9 bases lay in between. Germline lookup yields CDR1 SGHVT and CDR2 SQSDAQ. This chain's CDR3 is CASSLPPGYTF. The CDR3, as DNA: TGTGCCAGCAGCCTACCCCCCGGCTACACCTTC. Full variable domain (missing parts from reference TRBV7-4 and TRBJ1-2): GAGVSQSPRYKVAKRGRDVALRCDSISGHVTLYWYRQTLGQGSEVLTYSQSDAQRDKSGRPSGRFSAERPERSVSTLKIQRTEQGDSAVYLCASSLPPGYTFGSGTRLTVV.

V and J are TRBV5-6 and TRBJ1-2; 7 bases are shared with TRBD1. Trimming removed 0 bases from V and 8 bases from J; junction bases left unmatched: 10. Germline CDR1 is SGHDT and CDR2 is YYEEEE. The CDR3 has 15 residues. The CDR3 is CASSLDLDRVGGYTF. DNA for the CDR3: TGTGCCAGCAGCTTGGATCTAGACAGGGTCGGCGGCTACACCTTC.

The V gene is TRBV2, the J gene TRBJ2-3; TRBD1 agrees at 8 bases. This CDR3 region has 19 residues. Germline CDR1 reads SNHLY; CDR2 reads FYNNEI. Trimming at V came to 5 bases and at J to 0 bases, leaving 16 bases not matched to a gene. The CDR3 sequence is CASSHSGQGRVSSTDTQYF. For the CDR3, the DNA is TGTGCCAGCAGTCACTCCGGACAGGGAAGGGTATCTAGCACAGATACGCAGTATTTT. Together with reference TRBV2 and TRBJ2-3, the CDR3 gives the full variable domain: EPEVTQTPSHQVTQMGQEVILRCVPISNHLYFYWYRQILGQKVEFLVSFYNNEISEKSEIFDDQFSVERPDGSNFTLKIRSTKLEDSAMYFCASSHSGQGRVSSTDTQYFGPGTRLTVL.

The J gene is TRBJ2-1, the V gene TRBV4-3, with TRBD2 identical over 15 bases. The CDR3 covers 16 residues. CDR1 is LGHNA, CDR2 YSLEER, per germline. Trimming at V came to 3 bases and at J to 7 bases, leaving 4 bases not matched to a gene. This CDR3 reads CASSHLGTSGGNEQFF. CDR3 in DNA: TGCGCCAGCAGCCATCTCGGGACTAGCGGGGGGAATGAGCAGTTCTTC.

The chain combines TRBV28 with TRBJ2-1; 7 bases align to TRBD1. Germline CDR1 and CDR2: MDHEN and SYDVKM. The CDR3 contains 17 residues. V trimming: 3 bases; J trimming: 2 bases; junction bases outside the gene matches: 10. This CDR3 reads CASSLAPGQIAYNEQFF. In nucleotides, the CDR3 is TGTGCCAGCAGTTTGGCGCCGGGACAGATAGCCTACAATGAGCAGTTCTTC.

The rearrangement joins TRBV19 to TRBJ1-1, with D perhaps matching TRBD1 (5 bases). The CDR3 is 14 amino acids. Per the germline V gene, CDR1 is LNHDA and CDR2 is SQIVND (reference sequence). Trimming took off 5 bases at V and 4 bases at J, with 14 bases between the two ends. DNA of the CDR3: TGTGCCAGTAGTGGGTACAGGCAGGGCACTGAAGCTTTCTTT. It is translated as CASSGYRQGTEAFF. Full variable domain (rest looked up from reference TRBV19 and TRBJ1-1): DGGITQSPKYLFRKEGQNVTLSCEQNLNHDAMYWYRQDPGQGLRLIYYSQIVNDFQKGDIAEGYSVSREKKESFPLTVTSAQKNPTAFYLCASSGYRQGTEAFFGQGTRLTVV.

V gene TRBV7-6 combines with J gene TRBJ2-3; 7 bases match TRBD2. CDR1 is SGHVS, CDR2 FNYEAQ, per germline. The CDR3 covers 15 residues. V lost 3 bases to trimming and J lost 2 bases; unmatched junction nucleotides: 5. The CDR3 DNA reads as TGTGCCAGCAGCTTTACCGGGACTATCACAGATACGCAGTATTTT. Residues: CASSFTGTITDTQYF.

The chain carries TRBV28 and TRBJ2-7; TRBD1 might be the D (6 bases). CDR1 is MDHEN, CDR2 SYDVKM, per germline. This CDR3 comprises 15 residues. Trimming took off 5 bases at V and 2 bases at J, with 16 bases between the two ends. The CDR3 region has the DNA TGTGCCAGCAGTCCTCCGACAGGACCGCCCTACGAGCAGTACTTC. Amino acid sequence: CASSPPTGPPYEQYF. Filled out from reference TRBV28 and TRBJ2-7, the complete variable domain reads DVKVTQSSRYLVKRTGEKVFLECVQDMDHENMFWYRQDPGLGLRLIYFSYDVKMKEKGDIPEGYSVSREKKERFSLILESASTNQTSMYLCASSPPTGPPYEQYFGPGTRLTVT.

The genes are TRBV5-1 and TRBJ2-1; TRBD2 matches 11 bases. The germline V gene encodes CDR1 SGHRS and CDR2 YFSETQ. J gave up 3 bases and V 4 bases, and 6 bases lay outside the gene matches. This CDR3 comprises 16 residues. CDR3 protein: CASSDPGTSGYNEQFF. CDR3 coding DNA: TGCGCCAGCAGCGATCCCGGGACTAGCGGCTACAATGAGCAGTTCTTC.

The V and J genes are TRBV9 and TRBJ1-1; 9 nucleotides agree with TRBD1. The CDR3 totals 16 residues. CDR1 and CDR2 (germline): SGDLS, YYNGEE. Trimming at V came to 5 bases and at J to 3 bases, leaving 11 bases not matched to a gene. The CDR3 loop reads CASRPSGQGGHTEAFF. CDR3 nucleotide sequence: TGTGCCAGCAGACCTTCGGGACAGGGAGGACACACTGAAGCTTTCTTT.

The chain recombines TRBV4-1 with TRBJ1-4; 7 bases are shared with TRBD1. Trimming at V came to 1 base and at J to 0 bases, leaving 8 bases not matched to a gene. CDR3 length equals 18 residues. CDR1 and CDR2 from the germline V gene are MGHRA and YSYEKL. The CDR3 nucleotides read TGCGCCAGCAGCCAAGGACAGGGAGGCCCTGCAACTAATGAAAAACTGTTTTTT. As protein: CASSQGQGGPATNEKLFF.

V gene TRBV25-1 combines with J gene TRBJ1-5; D is perhaps TRBD1 (5 bases). CDR3 length equals 14 residues. In germline, CDR1 is MGHDK, CDR2 SYGVNS. Trimming stripped 6 bases from V and 1 base from J, with 10 bases between. CDR3 sequence reads: CASRARGSNQPQHF. The CDR3 nucleotides are TGTGCCAGCAGGGCTAGGGGAAGCAATCAGCCCCAGCATTTT.

V usage is TRBV2 and J usage is TRBJ2-6, with D uncertain. The CDR3 extends over 16 amino acids. V shed 4 bases and J shed 2 bases, with 12 bases lying between them. CDR1 and CDR2 from the germline V gene are SNHLY and FYNNEI. In DNA form, the CDR3 reads TGTGCCAGCAGTGGACACCTCCCCCCTGGGGCCAACGTCCTGACTTTC. This sequence encodes CASSGHLPPGANVLTF. Full variable domain (rest looked up from reference TRBV2 and TRBJ2-6): EPEVTQTPSHQVTQMGQEVILRCVPISNHLYFYWYRQILGQKVEFLVSFYNNEISEKSEIFDDQFSVERPDGSNFTLKIRSTKLEDSAMYFCASSGHLPPGANVLTFGAGSRLTVL.

The chain couples TRBV28 to TRBJ2-3; D might be TRBD2 (5 bases). The CDR3 spans 15 residues. V was cut by 8 bases and J by 0 bases, with 15 bases left in between. Germline CDR1 and CDR2: MDHEN and SYDVKM. The CDR3 DNA is TGTGCCAGCGGCCGTGGCGGGTCTAGCACAGATACGCAGTATTTT. It is translated as CASGRGGSSTDTQYF.

The count of this clone is one. The rearrangement uses TRBV2 and TRBJ1-1; D ambiguous. V was clipped by 3 bases and J by 7 bases, with 18 bases between them. The CDR3 has 15 amino acids. Germline V gene lookup returns CDR1 SNHLY and CDR2 FYNNEI. The DNA of the CDR3 is TGTGCCAGCAGTGATAAGTTGAGGCTCAACGGTGAAGCTTTCTTT. It translates to CASSDKLRLNGEAFF.

The genes are TRBV30 and TRBJ2-7, with D possibly being TRBD1 (5 bases). V shed 3 bases and J shed 5 bases, with 11 bases lying between them. Looked up from germline, CDR1 is GTSNPN and CDR2 is SVGIG (reference sequence). This CDR3 has 12 residues. Here the CDR3 reads CAWREGVHEQYF. In DNA, the CDR3 is TGTGCCTGGAGGGAAGGGGTGCACGAGCAGTACTTC.

This chain links TRBV7-9 with TRBJ2-5; 10 positions agree with TRBD1. This CDR3 is built from 15 residues. Unmatched junction bases numbered 7, after V lost 4 bases and J lost 5 bases. The germline V gene has CDR1 SEHNR and CDR2 FQNEAQ (reference sequence). CDR3 sequence: CASSSADRGRETQYF. CDR3 coding DNA: TGTGCCAGCAGCTCCGCCGACAGGGGGCGTGAGACCCAGTACTTC.